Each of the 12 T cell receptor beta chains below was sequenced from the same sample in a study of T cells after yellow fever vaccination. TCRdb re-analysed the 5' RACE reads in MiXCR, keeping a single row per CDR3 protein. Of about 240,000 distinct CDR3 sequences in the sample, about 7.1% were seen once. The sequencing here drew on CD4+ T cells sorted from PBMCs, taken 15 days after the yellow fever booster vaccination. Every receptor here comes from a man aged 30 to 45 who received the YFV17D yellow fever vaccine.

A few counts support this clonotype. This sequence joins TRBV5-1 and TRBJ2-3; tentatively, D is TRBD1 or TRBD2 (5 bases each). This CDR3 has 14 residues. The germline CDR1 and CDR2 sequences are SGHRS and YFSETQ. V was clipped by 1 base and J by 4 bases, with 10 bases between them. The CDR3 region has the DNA TGCGCCAGCAGCTTGATAGGGGAGCCAGATACGCAGTATTTT. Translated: CASSLIGEPDTQYF.

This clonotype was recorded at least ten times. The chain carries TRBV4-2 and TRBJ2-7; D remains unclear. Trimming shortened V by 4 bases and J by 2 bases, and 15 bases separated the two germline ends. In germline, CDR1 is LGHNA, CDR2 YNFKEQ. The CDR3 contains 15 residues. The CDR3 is CASSLEAVLTYEQYF. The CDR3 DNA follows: TGTGCCAGCAGCCTTGAGGCTGTTCTTACCTACGAGCAGTACTTC.

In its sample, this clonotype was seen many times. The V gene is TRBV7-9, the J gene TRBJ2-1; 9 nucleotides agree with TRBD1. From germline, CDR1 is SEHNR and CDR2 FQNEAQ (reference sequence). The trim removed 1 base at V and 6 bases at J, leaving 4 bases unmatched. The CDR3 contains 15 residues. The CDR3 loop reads CASSLDGTGTNEQFF. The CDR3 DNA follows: TGTGCCAGCAGCTTAGACGGGACAGGGACCAATGAGCAGTTCTTC.

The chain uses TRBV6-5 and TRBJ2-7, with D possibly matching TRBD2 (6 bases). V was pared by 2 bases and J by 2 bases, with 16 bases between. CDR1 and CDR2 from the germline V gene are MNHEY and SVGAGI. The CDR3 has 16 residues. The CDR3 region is CASSYGGIAAPYEQYF. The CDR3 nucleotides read TGTGCCAGCAGTTACGGGGGGATAGCGGCTCCCTACGAGCAGTACTTC.

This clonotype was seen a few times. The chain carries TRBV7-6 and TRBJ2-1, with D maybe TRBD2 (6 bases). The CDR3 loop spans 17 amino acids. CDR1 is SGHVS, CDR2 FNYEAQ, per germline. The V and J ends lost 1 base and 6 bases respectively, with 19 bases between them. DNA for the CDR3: TGTGCCAGCAGCTTAGAAGGATGGGTTGGTAGCGGCAATGAGCAGTTCTTC. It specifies CASSLEGWVGSGNEQFF.

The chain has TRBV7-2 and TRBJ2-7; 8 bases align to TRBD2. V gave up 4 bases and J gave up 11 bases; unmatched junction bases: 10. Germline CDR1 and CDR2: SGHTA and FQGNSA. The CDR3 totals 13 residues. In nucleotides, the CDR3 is TGTGCCAGCAGCTATTTAGCGGGATGGACAGAGTACTTC. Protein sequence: CASSYLAGWTEYF.

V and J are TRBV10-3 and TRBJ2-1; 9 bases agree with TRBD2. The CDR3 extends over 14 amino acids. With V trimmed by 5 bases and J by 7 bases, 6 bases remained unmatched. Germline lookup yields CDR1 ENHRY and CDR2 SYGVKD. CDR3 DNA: TGTGCCATCAGTAAGACTAGCGGCGGGAATGAGCAGTTCTTC. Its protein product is CAISKTSGGNEQFF.

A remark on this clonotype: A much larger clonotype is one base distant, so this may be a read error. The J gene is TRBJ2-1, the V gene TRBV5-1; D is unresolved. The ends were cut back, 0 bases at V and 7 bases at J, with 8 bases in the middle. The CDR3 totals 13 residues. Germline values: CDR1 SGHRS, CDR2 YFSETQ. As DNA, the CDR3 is TGCGCCAGCAGCTTGGGAAACGGGAATGAGCAGTTCTTC. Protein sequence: CASSLGNGNEQFF.

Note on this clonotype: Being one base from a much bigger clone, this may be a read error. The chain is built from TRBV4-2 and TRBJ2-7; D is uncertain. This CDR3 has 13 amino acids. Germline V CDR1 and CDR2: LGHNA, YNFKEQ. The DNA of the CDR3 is TGTGCCAGCATCCAAGATTCGGAATACGAGCAGTACTTC. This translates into CASIQDSEYEQYF.

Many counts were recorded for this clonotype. The CDR3 loop reads CASSHSLVPGQGGKSYEQYF. The CDR3 nucleotides are TGTGCCAGCAGCCATAGCTTAGTTCCGGGACAGGGAGGGAAAAGCTACGAGCAGTACTTC. V is TRBV6-5 and J is TRBJ2-7, with TRBD1 identical over 9 bases. The CDR3 covers 20 residues. Germline V gives CDR1 MNHEY, CDR2 SVGAGI. The J segment lost 3 bases and the V segment lost 6 bases, leaving 24 bases of the junction unmatched.

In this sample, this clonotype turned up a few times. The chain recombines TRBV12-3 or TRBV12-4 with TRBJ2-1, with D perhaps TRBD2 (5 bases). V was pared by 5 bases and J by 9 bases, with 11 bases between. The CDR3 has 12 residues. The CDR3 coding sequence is TGTGCCAGCAGTGAGGACTGGGCTGAGCAGTTCTTC. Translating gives CASSEDWAEQFF.

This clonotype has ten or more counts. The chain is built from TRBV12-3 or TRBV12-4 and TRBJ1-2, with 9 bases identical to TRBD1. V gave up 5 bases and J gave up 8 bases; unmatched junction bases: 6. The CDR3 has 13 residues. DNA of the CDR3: TGTGCCAGCAGTGTGGGACAGGGAGAGGGCTACACCTTC. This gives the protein CASSVGQGEGYTF.